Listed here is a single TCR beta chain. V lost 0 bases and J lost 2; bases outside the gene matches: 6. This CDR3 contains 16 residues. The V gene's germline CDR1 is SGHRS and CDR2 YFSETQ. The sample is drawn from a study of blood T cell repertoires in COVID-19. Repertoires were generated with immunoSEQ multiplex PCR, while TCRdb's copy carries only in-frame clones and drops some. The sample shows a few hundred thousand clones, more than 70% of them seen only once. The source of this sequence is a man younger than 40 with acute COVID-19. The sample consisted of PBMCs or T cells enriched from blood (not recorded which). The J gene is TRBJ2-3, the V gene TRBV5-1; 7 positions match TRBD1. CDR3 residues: CASSLAQGQITDTQYF. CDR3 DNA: TGCGCCAGCAGCTTGGCCCAGGGACAGATCACAGATACGCAGTATTTT.